Below, 9 T cell receptor beta chains from the same sample are listed, as sequenced in a study of blood T cell repertoires in COVID-19. The assay was immunoSEQ multiplex PCR, and TCRdb's table has in-frame clones only and misses some. The sample has about 300,000 clones; about 90% are singletons. Input material: peripheral blood. These receptors were collected from a woman in her forties who had recovered from COVID-19.

This rearrangement joins TRBV6-2 or TRBV6-3 to TRBJ2-2; D is possibly TRBD2 (5 bases). V was trimmed by 6 bases and J by 4 bases, leaving 21 bases between them. Looked up from germline, CDR1 is MNHEY and CDR2 is SVGEGT. The CDR3 runs to 17 residues. The CDR3 region has the DNA TGTGCCAGCAGCTCCCCTAGCTTTCGAGAGGGCACCGGGGAGCTGTTTTTT. Translating gives CASSSPSFREGTGELFF.

DNA of the CDR3: TGTGCCAGCAGTGCGATTTTAGGGGAGCTGTTTTTT. It translates to CASSAILGELFF. The gene calls are TRBV27 and TRBJ2-2; the D is unclear. Looked up from germline, CDR1 is MNHEY and CDR2 is SMNVEV (reference sequence). Trimming took off 5 bases at V and 8 bases at J, with 9 bases between the two ends. The CDR3 is 12 residues long.

The V gene is TRBV7-9, the J gene TRBJ1-2; D is possibly TRBD1 (5 bases). The germline V gene encodes CDR1 SEHNR and CDR2 FQNEAQ (reference sequence). This CDR3 has 15 amino acids. V was shortened by 2 bases and J by 5 bases, with 15 bases between the two germline ends. CDR3 DNA sequence: TGTGCCAGCAGCTTAACGGGACTTATCTATTATGGCTACACCTTC. Translated, it gives CASSLTGLIYYGYTF.

The rearrangement links TRBV10-1 to TRBJ2-1; 9 bases map to TRBD2. Germline lookup yields CDR1 WNHNN and CDR2 SYGVQD (reference sequence). Germline trimming cut 6 bases from V and 2 bases from J; bases unmatched to any gene: 5. The CDR3 runs to 15 residues. The CDR3 loop is CASSISGGTYNEQFF. CDR3 in DNA: TGCGCCAGCAGCATTAGCGGGGGTACCTACAATGAGCAGTTCTTC.

The V call is TRBV19, the J call TRBJ2-6; the match to TRBD2 covers 8 bases. The CDR3 extends over 15 amino acids. Unmatched junction bases numbered 2, after V lost 7 bases and J lost 0 bases. CDR1 and CDR2 from the germline V gene are LNHDA and SQIVND (reference sequence). CDR3 loop: CASKRGYSGANVLTF. DNA of the CDR3: TGTGCCAGTAAGCGGGGGTACTCTGGGGCCAACGTCCTGACTTTC.

The chain joins TRBV15 to TRBJ1-2; D possibly corresponds to TRBD1 (6 bases). The CDR3 is 16 amino acids. The ends were cut back, 1 base at V and 6 bases at J, with 18 bases in the middle. Germline loops: CDR1 LNHNV, CDR2 YYDKDF (reference sequence). CDR3 sequence (DNA): TGTGCCACCAGCAGAGGCCCCACAGGGTCTGACCATGGCTACACCTTC. This translates into CATSRGPTGSDHGYTF.

This chain links TRBV6-5 with TRBJ2-7; tentative D call: TRBD1 (5 bases). CDR3 size: 13 residues. CDR1 and CDR2 from the germline V gene are MNHEY and SVGAGI. With 2 bases removed from V and 2 bases from J, the gap between germline ends came to 7 bases. CDR3 nucleotide sequence: TGTGCCAGCAGTTACGACAGAGCCTACGAGCAGTACTTC. Its protein product is CASSYDRAYEQYF.

A remark on this clone: Its ends do not fully match the called genes, so a read error is possible. J is TRBJ1-6 and V is TRBV13; 10 bases fit TRBD1. The CDR3 covers 15 residues. Looked up from germline, CDR1 is PRHDT and CDR2 is FYEKMQ (reference sequence). CDR3 nucleotides: TGTGCCAGCAGCCTAGGGACAGGGGCAGCCTCGGCCCTCCACTTT. Translating gives CASSLGTGAASALHF.

The rearrangement joins TRBV29-1 to TRBJ2-2, with 9 bases that match TRBD2. J gave up 3 bases and V 3 bases, and 8 bases lay outside the gene matches. This CDR3 has 16 residues. CDR1 and CDR2 (germline): SQVTM, ANQGSEA. The chain's CDR3 is CSVDGGGAEYTGELFF. The CDR3 DNA reads TGCAGCGTTGACGGCGGGGGGGCTGAGTACACCGGGGAGCTGTTTTTT.